The clone carrying this T cell receptor (beta chain) was observed at least ten times. The sample, around 10 milliliters of peripheral blood, was drawn from each donor. Total RNA extraction produced at least 5 micrograms (per sample) for the study. The data are from a study of blood T cells in healthy people across ages. The V and J ends lost 0 bases and 6 bases respectively, with 8 bases between them. Per the germline V gene, CDR1 is SGHRS and CDR2 is YFSETQ. CDR3 size: 13 residues. A second PCR, run for roughly 7 to 12 cycles, used a sample-barcoded 5' primer plus a J-beta primer mix. Every sample gave at least 3 million paired-end reads containing CDR3. TCRdb re-called the 5' RACE reads through MiXCR, storing one row per CDR3 protein. Of roughly 650,000 distinct CDR3 sequences listed, roughly 30% are singletons.

This receptor was obtained from a woman aged 80 or over in good health. The specimen sequenced was blood. V is TRBV5-1 and J is TRBJ2-3; no definite D call. The CDR3 region has the DNA TGCGCCAGCAGCTTGGAATTTGGGGATACGCAGTATTTT. This translates into CASSLEFGDTQYF. Drawing the rest from reference TRBV5-1 and TRBJ2-3, the complete variable domain is KAGVTQTPRYLIKTRGQQVTLSCSPISGHRSVSWYQQTPGQGLQFLFEYFSETQRNKGNFPGRFSGRQFSNSRSEMNVSTLELGDSALYLCASSLEFGDTQYFGPGTRLTVL.